The clone carrying this T cell receptor beta chain came up once. Its specificity is not known. The sample belongs to a study of PD-1 blockade in classical Hodgkin lymphoma. V dropped 5 bases and J dropped 2 bases, with 15 bases sitting between them. In germline, CDR1 is SQVTM, CDR2 ANQGSEA. The CDR3 length is 14 residues. Sequencing used immunoSEQ multiplex PCR; TCRdb keeps in-frame clones, though not all of them. Of roughly 70,000 clones listed, roughly 92% are singletons. As to time point: newly diagnosed, previously untreated cHL patient sample. Points from the study as a whole: Whatever underlies the repertoire differences (possibly disease activity or prior therapy) remains undefined. At baseline, newly diagnosed patients reportedly showed less TCR diversity than healthy donors.

The specimen sequenced was peripheral blood mononuclear cells (PBMCs). The V call is TRBV29-1, the J call TRBJ1-1, with D perhaps TRBD1 (5 bases). The source of this sequence is a human donor with classical Hodgkin lymphoma. The CDR3 reads CSVRRQTINTEAFF. The DNA of the CDR3 is TGCAGCGTTCGCCGACAGACCATCAACACTGAAGCTTTCTTT.